This T cell receptor (beta chain) was identified in a study of control samples from healthy donors and cancer patients. Germline-derived CDR1 and CDR2 are SGHNT and YYREEE (reference sequence). The CDR3 is 15 amino acids. V dropped 5 bases and J dropped 2; count of bases not matched to a gene: 4. The table came from immunoSEQ multiplex PCR; TCRdb's copy has only in-frame clones and leaves some out. This sample has approximately 130,000 clones, with around 90% found just once. The rearrangement links TRBV5-4 to TRBJ2-2; 9 bases fit TRBD1. The material sequenced was blood. This clonotype originated in a man in his forties in good health. Written as DNA, the CDR3 is TGTGCCAGCAGGCCTACAGGGGGCAACACCGGGGAGCTGTTTTTT. Its protein product is CASRPTGGNTGELFF.